This is a list of T cell receptor beta chains from one sample in a study of blood T cell repertoires in COVID-19. Clones were sequenced by immunoSEQ multiplex PCR, and TCRdb holds only the in-frame ones, with some missing. This sample has some 270,000 clones, with 65% to 90% found just once. Sequencing used PBMCs or T cells enriched from blood (not recorded which). The receptors were sampled from a woman in her forties or fifties with acute COVID-19. CDR3s include the opening cysteine and the closing phenylalanine or tryptophan. The D gene is left open where the match is weak. The size entry is marked missing in some rows and otherwise reads once, few, many or a size class.

clone_size	v_call	d_call	j_call	cdr3_aa	cdr3_nt
-	TRBV18	-	TRBJ1-6	CASSSTDYNSPLHF	TGTGCCAGCTCCTCAACAGATTATAATTCACCCCTCCACTTT
-	TRBV2	TRBD1	TRBJ1-6	CASSEQGAVRPLHF	TGTGCCAGCAGTGAACAGGGGGCAGTAAGGCCCCTCCACTTT
-	TRBV9	-	TRBJ1-3	CASSATRSGNTIYF	TGTGCCAGCAGCGCCACACGCTCTGGAAACACCATATATTTT
-	TRBV19	-	TRBJ1-4	CASSIAGEKLFF	TGTGCCAGTAGTATAGCCGGGGAAAAACTGTTTTTT
-	TRBV18	TRBD1	TRBJ1-5	CASSTQGTGGSQPQHF	TGTGCCAGCTCAACACAAGGGACAGGGGGAAGTCAGCCCCAGCATTTT
once	TRBV3-1/TRBV3-2	-	TRBJ2-2	CASSHPKDSGELFF	TGTGCCAGCAGCCACCCAAAGGACAGCGGGGAGCTGTTTTTT
-	TRBV5-4	TRBD2	TRBJ2-2	CASSPRTSGVTNTGELFF	TGTGCCAGCAGCCCGAGGACTAGCGGGGTAACGAACACCGGGGAGCTGTTTTTT
-	TRBV11-2	-	TRBJ1-1	CASSYGGSMNTEAFF	TGTGCCAGCAGCTATGGGGGCAGCATGAACACTGAAGCTTTCTTT
-	TRBV20-1	-	TRBJ1-1	CSADYLAEAFF	TGCAGTGCAGACTACCTGGCTGAAGCTTTCTTT
-	TRBV11-2	-	TRBJ1-2	CASSLPDISNYGYTF	TGTGCCAGCAGCTTGCCGGACATTTCTAACTATGGCTACACCTTC
-	TRBV4-1	TRBD1	TRBJ2-7	CASSQFQGVTYEQYF	TGCGCCAGCAGCCAATTCCAGGGGGTAACCTACGAGCAGTACTTC
-	TRBV7-2	-	TRBJ2-7	CASSSIQPSYEQYF	TGTGCCAGCAGCTCAATACAGCCCTCCTACGAGCAGTACTTC
-	TRBV7-9	-	TRBJ2-3	CASSSGAPDTQYF	TGTGCCAGCAGCTCAGGGGCCCCAGATACGCAGTATTTT
-	TRBV7-2	TRBD1	TRBJ2-1	CASSAYPGTGDEQFF	TGTGCCAGCAGCGCATACCCCGGGACAGGGGATGAGCAGTTCTTC
many	TRBV2	-	TRBJ1-3	CASRADSHSGNTIYF	TGTGCCAGCAGGGCGGACAGCCACTCTGGAAACACCATATATTTT
once	TRBV6-6	-	TRBJ2-3	CASSPPTGTDTQYF	TGTGCCAGCAGTCCCCCCACGGGCACAGATACGCAGTATTTT
-	TRBV5-4	TRBD1	TRBJ2-7	CASSLDRGSYEQYF	TGTGCCAGCAGCTTGGACAGGGGCTCCTACGAGCAGTACTTC
-	TRBV27	-	TRBJ1-5	CATRGGDDNQPQHF	TGTGCCACCCGTGGAGGGGACGACAATCAGCCCCAGCATTTT
-	TRBV7-9	-	TRBJ1-2	CASSLALGGYYGYTF	TGTGCCAGCAGCTTAGCTCTGGGAGGTTACTATGGCTACACCTTC
once	TRBV10-3	TRBD1	TRBJ1-2	CAISLQLRDREGYGYTF	TGTGCCATCAGTTTGCAGCTCCGGGACAGGGAAGGTTACGGCTACACCTTC
-	TRBV30	-	TRBJ1-2	CAWSDNYGYTF	TGTGCCTGGAGTGATAATTATGGCTACACCTTC
-	TRBV6-5	-	TRBJ1-2	CASSYSTREGGYTF	TGTGCCAGCAGTTACTCCACCCGGGAAGGGGGCTACACCTTC
-	TRBV29-1	-	TRBJ1-2	CSVEGVNYGYTF	TGCAGCGTTGAGGGAGTTAACTATGGCTACACCTTC
-	TRBV2	TRBD1	TRBJ2-3	CASSESGGDTQYF	TGTGCCAGCAGTGAGTCAGGGGGAGATACGCAGTATTTT
-	TRBV4-3	-	TRBJ1-1	CASSQGGGGTLRNTEAFF	TGCGCCAGCAGCCAGGGAGGTGGGGGGACCCTCCGGAACACTGAAGCTTTCTTT
-	TRBV28	-	TRBJ1-4	CASGEGSNEKLFF	TGTGCCAGCGGAGAGGGCTCCAATGAAAAACTGTTTTTT
-	TRBV3-1/TRBV3-2	-	TRBJ2-1	CASSRVQGNEQFF	TGTGCCAGCAGCCGAGTGCAGGGTAATGAGCAGTTCTTC
-	TRBV28	-	TRBJ1-2	CASSLGGVNYGYTF	TGTGCCAGCAGTTTGGGGGGAGTTAACTATGGCTACACCTTC
-	TRBV19	TRBD2	TRBJ2-1	CASTGTTNYNEQFF	TGTGCCAGTACCGGGACTACGAACTACAATGAGCAGTTCTTC
-	TRBV27	-	TRBJ1-5	CASSGSGNQPQHF	TGTGCCAGCTCAGGGTCGGGCAATCAGCCCCAGCATTTT
few	TRBV14	-	TRBJ1-3	CASSPTHNTIYF	TGTGCCAGCAGCCCCACTCACAACACCATATATTTT
-	TRBV10-3	-	TRBJ2-4	CATRPGGTKNIQYF	TGTGCCACCCGGCCAGGAGGGACCAAAAACATTCAGTACTTC
-	TRBV7-9	-	TRBJ2-1	CASSLISDYNEQFF	TGTGCCAGCAGCTTAATTTCAGACTACAATGAGCAGTTCTTC
-	TRBV19	-	TRBJ2-7	CASSPTGSDYEQYF	TGTGCCAGTAGCCCCACCGGGAGCGACTACGAGCAGTACTTC
once	TRBV5-1	-	TRBJ2-7	CASSLGQRSSYEQYF	TGCGCCAGCAGCTTGGGACAGCGTAGCTCCTACGAGCAGTACTTC
once	TRBV2	-	TRBJ2-1	CASTPDSRSYNEQFF	TGTGCCAGCACCCCGGACTCTCGCTCCTACAATGAGCAGTTCTTC
-	TRBV9	-	TRBJ1-1	CASSPSRGGSSAEAFF	TGTGCCAGCAGCCCATCTCGGGGAGGGTCAAGCGCTGAAGCTTTCTTT
-	TRBV11-2	-	TRBJ2-7	CASSKTGTAFYEQYF	TGTGCCAGCAGCAAGACGGGGACTGCTTTCTACGAGCAGTACTTC
-	TRBV9	-	TRBJ1-1	CASSVRDSANTEAFF	TGTGCCAGCAGCGTACGGGACTCAGCGAACACTGAAGCTTTCTTT
once	TRBV30	-	TRBJ2-4	CAWSVQSLAKNIQYF	TGTGCCTGGAGTGTACAGTCGTTAGCCAAAAACATTCAGTACTTC